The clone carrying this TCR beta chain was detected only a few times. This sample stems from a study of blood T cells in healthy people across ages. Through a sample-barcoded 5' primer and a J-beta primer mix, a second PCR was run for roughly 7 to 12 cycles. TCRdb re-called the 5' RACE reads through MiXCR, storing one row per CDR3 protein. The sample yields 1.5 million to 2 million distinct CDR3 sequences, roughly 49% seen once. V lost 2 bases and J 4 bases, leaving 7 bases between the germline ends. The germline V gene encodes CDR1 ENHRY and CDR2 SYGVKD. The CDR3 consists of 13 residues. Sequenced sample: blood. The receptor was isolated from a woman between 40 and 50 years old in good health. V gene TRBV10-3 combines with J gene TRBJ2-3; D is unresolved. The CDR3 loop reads CAISEIFSDTQYF. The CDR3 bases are TGTGCCATCAGTGAGATTTTTTCAGATACGCAGTATTTT.